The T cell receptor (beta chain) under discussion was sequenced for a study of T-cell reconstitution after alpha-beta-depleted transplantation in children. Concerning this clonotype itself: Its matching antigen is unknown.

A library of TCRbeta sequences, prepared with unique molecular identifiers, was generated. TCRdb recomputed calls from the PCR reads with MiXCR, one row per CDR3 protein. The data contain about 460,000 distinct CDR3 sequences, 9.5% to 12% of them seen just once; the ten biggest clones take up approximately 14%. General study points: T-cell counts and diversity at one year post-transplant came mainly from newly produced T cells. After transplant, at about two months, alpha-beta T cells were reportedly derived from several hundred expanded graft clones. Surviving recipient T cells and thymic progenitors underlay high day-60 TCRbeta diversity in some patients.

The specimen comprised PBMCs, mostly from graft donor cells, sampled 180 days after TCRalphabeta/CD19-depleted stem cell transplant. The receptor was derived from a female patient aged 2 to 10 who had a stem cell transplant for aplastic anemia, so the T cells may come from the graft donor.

Written as DNA, the CDR3 is TGTGCCAGCAGACCCCGGGAAGGGGGGCTCTATGGCTACACCTTC. Translating it yields CASRPREGGLYGYTF. The chain recombines TRBV6-1 with TRBJ1-2, with D perhaps matching TRBD1 (6 bases). Germline lookup yields CDR1 MNHNS and CDR2 SASEGT. This CDR3 comprises 15 residues. The V end was cut by 6 bases, the J end by 4 bases, with 18 bases between.